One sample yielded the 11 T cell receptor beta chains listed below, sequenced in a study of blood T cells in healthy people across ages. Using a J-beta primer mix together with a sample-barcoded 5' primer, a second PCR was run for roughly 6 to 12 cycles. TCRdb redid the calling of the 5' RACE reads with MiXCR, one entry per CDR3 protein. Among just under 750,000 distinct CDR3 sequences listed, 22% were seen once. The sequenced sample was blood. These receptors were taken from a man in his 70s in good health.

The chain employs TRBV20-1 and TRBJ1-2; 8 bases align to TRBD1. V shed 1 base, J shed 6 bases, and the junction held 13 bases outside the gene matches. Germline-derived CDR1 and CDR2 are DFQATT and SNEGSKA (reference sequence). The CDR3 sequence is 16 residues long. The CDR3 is CSARGGQDRAKDGYTF. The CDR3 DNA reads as TGCAGTGCTAGAGGGGGTCAGGACAGGGCGAAGGATGGCTACACCTTC.

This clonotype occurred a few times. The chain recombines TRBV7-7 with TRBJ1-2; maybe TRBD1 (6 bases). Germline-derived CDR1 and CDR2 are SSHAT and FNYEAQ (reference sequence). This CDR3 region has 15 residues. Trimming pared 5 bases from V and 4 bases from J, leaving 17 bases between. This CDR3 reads CASSGVITGCYGYTF. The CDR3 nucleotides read TGTGCCAGCAGCGGGGTAATCACAGGGTGCTATGGCTACACCTTC. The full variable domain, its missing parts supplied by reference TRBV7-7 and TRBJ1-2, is GAGVSQSPRYKVTKRGQDVTLRCDPISSHATLYWYQQALGQGPEFLTYFNYEAQPDKSGLPSDRFSAERPEGSISTLTIQRTEQRDSAMYRCASSGVITGCYGYTFGSGTRLTVV.

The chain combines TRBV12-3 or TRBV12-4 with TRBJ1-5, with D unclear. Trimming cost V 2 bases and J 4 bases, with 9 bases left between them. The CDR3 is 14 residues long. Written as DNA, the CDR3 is TGTGCCAGCAGTTTACAAACAACTAATCAGCCCCAGCATTTT. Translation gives CASSLQTTNQPQHF.

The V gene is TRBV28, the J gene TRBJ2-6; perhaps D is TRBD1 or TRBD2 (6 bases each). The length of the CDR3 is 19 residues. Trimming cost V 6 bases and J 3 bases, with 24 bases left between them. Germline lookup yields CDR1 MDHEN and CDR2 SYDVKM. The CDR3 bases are TGTGCCAGCAGCTCTACACTGGTTTCGGGGGCCTTTGGGGCCAACGTCCTGACTTTC. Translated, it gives CASSSTLVSGAFGANVLTF.

The CDR3 spells CASSSRAQGPEKLFF. Here the CDR3 DNA reads TGTGCCAGCAGCTCCCGGGCTCAAGGCCCTGAAAAACTGTTTTTT. The chain employs TRBV9 and TRBJ1-4; D is ambiguous. CDR3 length equals 15 residues. Germline V gene data show CDR1 as SGDLS and CDR2 as YYNGEE. Trimming left V 4 bases short and J 7 bases short, with 17 bases between.

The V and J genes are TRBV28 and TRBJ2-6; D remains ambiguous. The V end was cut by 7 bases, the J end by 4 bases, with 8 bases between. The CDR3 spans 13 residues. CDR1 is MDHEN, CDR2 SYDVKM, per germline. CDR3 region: CASINSGANVLTF. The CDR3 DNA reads TGTGCCAGCATTAATTCCGGGGCCAACGTCCTGACTTTC. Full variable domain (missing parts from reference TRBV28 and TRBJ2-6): DVKVTQSSRYLVKRTGEKVFLECVQDMDHENMFWYRQDPGLGLRLIYFSYDVKMKEKGDIPEGYSVSREKKERFSLILESASTNQTSMYLCASINSGANVLTFGAGSRLTVL.

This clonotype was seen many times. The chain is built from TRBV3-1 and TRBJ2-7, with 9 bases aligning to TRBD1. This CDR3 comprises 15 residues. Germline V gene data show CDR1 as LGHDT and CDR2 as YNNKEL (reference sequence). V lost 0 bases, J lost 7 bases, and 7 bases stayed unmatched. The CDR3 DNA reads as TGTGCCAGCAGCCAAGATCCGGGACAGGGATGGGAGCAGTACTTC. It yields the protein CASSQDPGQGWEQYF.

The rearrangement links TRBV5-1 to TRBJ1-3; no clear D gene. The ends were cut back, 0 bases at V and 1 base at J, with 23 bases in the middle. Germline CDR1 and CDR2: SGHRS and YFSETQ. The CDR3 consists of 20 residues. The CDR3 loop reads CASSLAPVDNRRASGNTIYF. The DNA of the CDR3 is TGCGCCAGCAGCTTGGCCCCCGTAGATAACCGAAGGGCGTCTGGAAACACCATATATTTT.

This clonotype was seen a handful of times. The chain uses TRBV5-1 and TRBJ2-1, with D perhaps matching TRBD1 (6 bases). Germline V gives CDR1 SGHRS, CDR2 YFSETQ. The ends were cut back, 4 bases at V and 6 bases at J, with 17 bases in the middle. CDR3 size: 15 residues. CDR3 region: CASSPRSPRGNEQFF. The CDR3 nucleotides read TGCGCCAGCAGCCCACGCAGCCCCAGGGGCAATGAGCAGTTCTTC.

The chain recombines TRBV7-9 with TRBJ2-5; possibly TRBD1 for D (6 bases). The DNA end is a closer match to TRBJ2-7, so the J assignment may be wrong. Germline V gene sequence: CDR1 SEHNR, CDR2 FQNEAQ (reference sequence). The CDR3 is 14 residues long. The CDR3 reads CASRPSGHIYEQYF. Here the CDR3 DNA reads TGTGCCAGCAGACCATCGGGACACATCTACGAGCAGTACTTC.

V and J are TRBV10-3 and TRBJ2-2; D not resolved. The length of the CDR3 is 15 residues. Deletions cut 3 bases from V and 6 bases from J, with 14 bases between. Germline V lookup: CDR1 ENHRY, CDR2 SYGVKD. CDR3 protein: CAISDPAKGAGELFF. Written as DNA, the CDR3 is TGTGCCATCAGTGACCCAGCGAAGGGCGCCGGGGAGCTGTTTTTT.